The next 10 T cell receptor beta chains were all read from a single sample in a study of CD8+CD57+ T cells in acquired aplastic anemia. Researchers used genomic DNA as the template to profile TCR beta VDJ and CDR3. TCRdb re-derived calls from the reads in MiXCR, one entry per CDR3 protein. Counted here are more than 150,000 distinct CDR3 sequences, less than 55% occurring once; the ten biggest clones make up around 2.7%. Sequenced input: sorted CD4+, CD8+, or CD8+CD57+ T cells (not recorded which) from PBMCs. Receptors originate from a human donor in good health.

The sample holds a few counts of this clonotype. This chain joins TRBV7-2 and TRBJ2-1; a weak D match, TRBD2 (6 bases). CDR3 length equals 11 residues. Trimming took off 5 bases at V and 10 bases at J, with 9 bases between the two ends. Germline CDR1 is SGHTA and CDR2 is FQGNSA. The chain's CDR3 is CASSRDLEQFF. The CDR3 nucleotides read TGTGCCAGCAGCCGGGACTTGGAGCAGTTCTTC.

This clonotype was recorded once. The chain is built from TRBV20-1 and TRBJ1-1; 7 positions match TRBD1. This CDR3 comprises 14 residues. Trimming took 6 bases from V and 4 from J; bases not matched to a gene: 11. Germline V lookup: CDR1 DFQATT, CDR2 SNEGSKA (reference sequence). In DNA form, the CDR3 reads TGCAGTGCCCTCAACAGGGGAGAGGTCACTGAAGCTTTCTTT. Its protein is CSALNRGEVTEAFF.

This chain links TRBV19 with TRBJ2-1; D remains unclear. CDR1 is LNHDA, CDR2 SQIVND, per germline (reference sequence). With 4 bases removed from V and 8 bases from J, the gap between germline ends came to 18 bases. This CDR3 comprises 15 residues. CDR3 amino acids: CASSTSWVITHEQFF. The CDR3 nucleotides read TGTGCCAGTAGTACCTCATGGGTGATAACGCATGAGCAGTTCTTC.

This clonotype occurred many times. This chain uses TRBV4-2 with TRBJ2-1; 7 nucleotides agree with TRBD2. This CDR3 is built from 19 residues. Unmatched junction bases numbered 15, after V lost 4 bases and J lost 0 bases. CDR1 is LGHNA, CDR2 YNFKEQ, per germline. CDR3 sequence: CASSPSPSSGGSSYNEQFF. The CDR3 bases are TGTGCCAGCAGCCCTAGCCCCTCTAGCGGTGGTAGCTCCTACAATGAGCAGTTCTTC.

V usage is TRBV2 and J usage is TRBJ2-7; D may be TRBD2 (6 bases). From germline, CDR1 is SNHLY and CDR2 FYNNEI. V lost 0 bases to trimming and J lost 0 bases, with 12 bases between them. The CDR3 extends over 16 amino acids. CDR3 in DNA: TGTGCCAGCAGTGAAGCGTGGGGACTTCCCTCCTACGAGCAGTACTTC. This translates into CASSEAWGLPSYEQYF. The complete variable domain, with remaining parts taken from reference TRBV2 and TRBJ2-7, reads EPEVTQTPSHQVTQMGQEVILRCVPISNHLYFYWYRQILGQKVEFLVSFYNNEISEKSEIFDDQFSVERPDGSNFTLKIRSTKLEDSAMYFCASSEAWGLPSYEQYFGPGTRLTVT.

V usage is TRBV20-1 and J usage is TRBJ2-7, with 9 bases that match TRBD2. Germline assignment: CDR1 DFQATT and CDR2 SNEGSKA (reference sequence). Trimming at V came to 8 bases and at J to 4 bases, leaving 9 bases not matched to a gene. This CDR3 is 13 amino acids long. This CDR3 reads CSPTPTSGYEQYF. The CDR3 DNA reads TGCAGTCCGACCCCGACTAGCGGATACGAGCAGTACTTC.

A word on this clonotype: Possible read error: a much larger clone is one base away. DNA of the CDR3: TGTGCCAGCAGGGCGCTGGGGGAGGTGTACAAGCAGTACTTC. Residues: CASRALGEVYKQYF. The gene calls are TRBV2 and TRBJ2-7, with D possibly TRBD2 on 6 matching bases. Trimming cost V 6 bases and J 8 bases, with 20 bases left between them. Germline V gene data show CDR1 as SNHLY and CDR2 as FYNNEI. CDR3 length: 14 residues.

The rearrangement links TRBV7-9 to TRBJ1-1, with D tentatively TRBD1 (5 bases). Trimming removed 5 bases from V and 5 bases from J, with 18 bases in between. Germline lookup yields CDR1 SEHNR and CDR2 FQNEAQ (reference sequence). CDR3 size: 15 residues. CDR3 nucleotides: TGTGCCAGCAGCGCAGGGCCGCTAAGTGGGACTGAAGCTTTCTTT. Translating it yields CASSAGPLSGTEAFF. Full variable domain (outside the CDR3, taken from reference TRBV7-9 and TRBJ1-1): DTGVSQNPRHKITKRGQNVTFRCDPISEHNRLYWYRQTLGQGPEFLTYFQNEAQLEKSRLLSDRFSAERPKGSFSTLEIQRTEQGDSAMYLCASSAGPLSGTEAFFGQGTRLTVV.

The V call is TRBV5-1, the J call TRBJ1-2; a weak D match, TRBD1 (6 bases). CDR1 and CDR2 (germline): SGHRS, YFSETQ. The CDR3 sequence is 14 residues long. The V end lost 5 bases, the J end lost 0 bases, and 11 bases lay between the germline ends. In DNA form, the CDR3 reads TGCGCCAGCAGACCCGGACAGCCTAACTATGGCTACACCTTC. Its translation is CASRPGQPNYGYTF. The whole variable domain, filled in from reference TRBV5-1 and TRBJ1-2, reads KAGVTQTPRYLIKTRGQQVTLSCSPISGHRSVSWYQQTPGQGLQFLFEYFSETQRNKGNFPGRFSGRQFSNSRSEMNVSTLELGDSALYLCASRPGQPNYGYTFGSGTRLTVV.

Many counts were recorded for this clonotype. The V gene is TRBV5-1, the J gene TRBJ1-1; D perhaps matches TRBD1 (5 bases). Trimming took off 0 bases at V and 0 bases at J, with 9 bases between the two ends. Per the germline V gene, CDR1 is SGHRS and CDR2 is YFSETQ. This CDR3 region has 15 residues. The DNA for the CDR3 is TGCGCCAGCAGCTTGGGAGGGGCACTGAACACTGAAGCTTTCTTT. It encodes CASSLGGALNTEAFF. The complete variable domain, with remaining parts taken from reference TRBV5-1 and TRBJ1-1, reads KAGVTQTPRYLIKTRGQQVTLSCSPISGHRSVSWYQQTPGQGLQFLFEYFSETQRNKGNFPGRFSGRQFSNSRSEMNVSTLELGDSALYLCASSLGGALNTEAFFGQGTRLTVV.